This TCR beta chain originates from a study of shared clonotypes between healthy human individuals. Everyone who donated was a Caucasian adult who lived in Nashville, Tennessee. This clone was counted at least ten times. Trimming cost V 3 bases and J 4 bases, with 16 bases left between them. Germline V gene data show CDR1 as SGHRS and CDR2 as YFSETQ. The CDR3 has 16 amino acids. Clones were read by immunoSEQ multiplex PCR, and TCRdb kept only the in-frame ones, dropping some. The data show about 1.1 million clones, around three quarters seen once. The TCR originated in a man aged 18 to 30 in good health. Some clones in this sample may be carry-over from other donors' samples. The sample consisted of memory CD4+ T cells from PBMCs. Subset meaning: CD45RA-negative fraction. This sequence joins TRBV5-1 and TRBJ1-4, with D possibly matching TRBD1 (5 bases). The CDR3 DNA sequence: TGCGCCAGCAGCTCGGCCCCGGGACGGATTAATGAAAAACTGTTTTTT. Protein product: CASSSAPGRINEKLFF.